A selection of T cell receptor beta chains follows, all from one sample in a study of T cells in Graves' hyperthyroidism and ophthalmopathy. TCRdb analysed the multiplex PCR reads with MiXCR anew, one entry per CDR3 protein. The top ten clones hold less than 3.5% of a sample with a few hundred thousand distinct CDR3 sequences, 15% to 20% of them seen once. The sequenced sample consisted of blood. The receptors stem from a woman aged 40 to 50 with Graves' ophthalmopathy. CDR3s include the opening cysteine and the closing phenylalanine or tryptophan. The D gene is left open where the match is weak. A row's size may be missing; if present it is once, few, many or a size class.

v_gene: TRBV6-2/TRBV6-3; d_gene: -; len: 13; j_gene: TRBJ1-3; abundance: many; CDR3nt: TGTGCCAGCAGTTACTCGATCTCCACCCAAGTATATTTT; CDR3aa: CASSYSISTQVYF
v_gene: TRBV30; d_gene: -; len: 14; j_gene: TRBJ1-1; abundance: many; CDR3nt: TGTGCCTGGAGTCACAGGGCCCCGAACACTGAAGCTTTCTTT; CDR3aa: CAWSHRAPNTEAFF
v_gene: TRBV7-3; d_gene: -; len: 13; j_gene: TRBJ1-2; abundance: many; CDR3nt: TGTGCCAGCAGCTTGGACGGAGGCTATGGCTACACCTTC; CDR3aa: CASSLDGGYGYTF
v_gene: TRBV4-1; d_gene: TRBD1; len: 16; j_gene: TRBJ1-1; abundance: once; CDR3nt: TGCGCCAGCGGCCACCCACAGGGGGCTGGGAACACTGAAGCTTTCTTT; CDR3aa: CASGHPQGAGNTEAFF
v_gene: TRBV12-3/TRBV12-4; d_gene: -; len: 11; j_gene: TRBJ1-4; abundance: many; CDR3nt: TGTGCCAGCAGTCCGGGGGGAAAACTGTTTTTT; CDR3aa: CASSPGGKLFF
v_gene: TRBV2; d_gene: -; len: 13; j_gene: TRBJ2-2; abundance: -; CDR3nt: TGTGCCAGCAGTCAGAGGGGGGTCGGGGAGCTGTTTTTT; CDR3aa: CASSQRGVGELFF
v_gene: TRBV7-2; d_gene: TRBD1; len: 15; j_gene: TRBJ2-7; abundance: many; CDR3nt: TGTGCCAGCAGCCTTAGCTCCGGGACAGTCGGCGAGCAGTACTTC; CDR3aa: CASSLSSGTVGEQYF
v_gene: TRBV6-1; d_gene: -; len: 11; j_gene: TRBJ1-2; abundance: many; CDR3nt: TGTGCCAGCAGGTCCGGGCATGGCTACACCTTC; CDR3aa: CASRSGHGYTF
v_gene: TRBV29-1; d_gene: TRBD2; len: 17; j_gene: TRBJ2-5; abundance: few; CDR3nt: TGCAGCGTTGAAATTTTCTCGGGACTAGCGGTACAAGAGACCCAGTACTTC; CDR3aa: CSVEIFSGLAVQETQYF
v_gene: TRBV20-1; d_gene: TRBD1; len: 14; j_gene: TRBJ1-5; abundance: many; CDR3nt: TGCAGTGCTTTACCGGGACAGGGCAATCAGCCCCAGCATTTT; CDR3aa: CSALPGQGNQPQHF
v_gene: TRBV29-1; d_gene: -; len: 13; j_gene: TRBJ2-1; abundance: many; CDR3nt: TGCAGCGTTGAAGGGGGGGAGTACAATGAGCAGTTCTTC; CDR3aa: CSVEGGEYNEQFF
v_gene: TRBV24-1; d_gene: -; len: 17; j_gene: TRBJ2-1; abundance: -; CDR3nt: TGTGCCACCAGTGATGGGGGCCGGGCCATATCTTCGAATGAGCAGTTCTTC; CDR3aa: CATSDGGRAISSNEQFF
v_gene: TRBV16; d_gene: TRBD1; len: 16; j_gene: TRBJ2-7; abundance: few; CDR3nt: TGTGCCAGCAGCCCGGGACAGTTCACTCACTCCTACGAGCAGTACTTC; CDR3aa: CASSPGQFTHSYEQYF
v_gene: TRBV28; d_gene: -; len: 16; j_gene: TRBJ2-3; abundance: many; CDR3nt: TGTGCCAGCAGCTCCGGGACCGTGACCGGCACAGATACGCAGTATTTT; CDR3aa: CASSSGTVTGTDTQYF
v_gene: TRBV20-1; d_gene: -; len: 15; j_gene: TRBJ2-1; abundance: few; CDR3nt: TGCAGTGCTAGGTTCGGCGGGTCCTCCTACAATGAGCAGTTCTTC; CDR3aa: CSARFGGSSYNEQFF
v_gene: TRBV11-2; d_gene: TRBD2; len: 16; j_gene: TRBJ2-3; abundance: many; CDR3nt: TGTGCCAGCAGCTTCACCGGGACTACAGTCACAGATACGCAGTATTTT; CDR3aa: CASSFTGTTVTDTQYF
v_gene: TRBV4-2; d_gene: TRBD1; len: 16; j_gene: TRBJ2-3; abundance: -; CDR3nt: TGTGCCAGCAGCCAAGCACCCGACAGGGGCACAGATACGCAGTATTTT; CDR3aa: CASSQAPDRGTDTQYF
v_gene: TRBV5-6; d_gene: TRBD2; len: 17; j_gene: TRBJ2-1; abundance: -; CDR3nt: TGTGCCAGCAGAACTAGGACTAGCGGGATTAGAAACGATGAGCAGTTCTTC; CDR3aa: CASRTRTSGIRNDEQFF
v_gene: TRBV19; d_gene: TRBD1; len: 14; j_gene: TRBJ2-1; abundance: -; CDR3nt: TGTGCCAGTAGCCTACAGGGGGCTTTTAATGAGCAGTTCTTC; CDR3aa: CASSLQGAFNEQFF
v_gene: TRBV11-2; d_gene: TRBD2; len: 14; j_gene: TRBJ2-7; abundance: many; CDR3nt: TGTGCCAGCAGTCCCCGGACTAGCGGCGACGAGCAGTACTTC; CDR3aa: CASSPRTSGDEQYF
v_gene: TRBV18; d_gene: -; len: 14; j_gene: TRBJ2-7; abundance: -; CDR3nt: TGTGCCAGCTCACCATGGGGGAGGCCCTACGAGCAGTACTTC; CDR3aa: CASSPWGRPYEQYF
v_gene: TRBV6-2/TRBV6-3; d_gene: -; len: 14; j_gene: TRBJ1-1; abundance: -; CDR3nt: TGTGCCAGCAGTGCCACCCTCTCAGGGGCTGAAGCTTTCTTT; CDR3aa: CASSATLSGAEAFF
v_gene: TRBV7-2; d_gene: -; len: 17; j_gene: TRBJ2-2; abundance: many; CDR3nt: TGTGCCAGCAGCTTATTCGGGCAGGGCCGAATGGGCGGGGAGCTGTTTTTT; CDR3aa: CASSLFGQGRMGGELFF
v_gene: TRBV11-2; d_gene: TRBD2; len: 14; j_gene: TRBJ2-7; abundance: -; CDR3nt: TGTGCCAGCAGCCCAGGGCGGGGGGCGGGGGAGCAGTACTTC; CDR3aa: CASSPGRGAGEQYF
v_gene: TRBV29-1; d_gene: -; len: 13; j_gene: TRBJ1-2; abundance: few; CDR3nt: TGCAGCGTTGAAGTGTACGAGGGACATGGCTACACCTTC; CDR3aa: CSVEVYEGHGYTF
v_gene: TRBV7-3; d_gene: -; len: 14; j_gene: TRBJ2-5; abundance: -; CDR3nt: TGTGCCAGCAGCTTAATCGGGGGTATAGAGACCCAGTACTTC; CDR3aa: CASSLIGGIETQYF
v_gene: TRBV27; d_gene: -; len: 15; j_gene: TRBJ2-1; abundance: few; CDR3nt: TGTGCCAGCAGTGGCCGACTAGGTGGGGGCAATGAGCAGTTCTTC; CDR3aa: CASSGRLGGGNEQFF
v_gene: TRBV12-3/TRBV12-4; d_gene: TRBD2; len: 18; j_gene: TRBJ2-2; abundance: many; CDR3nt: TGTGCCAGCAGTTTAAAGGAACTAGCGGGAAGACACACCGGGGAGCTGTTTTTT; CDR3aa: CASSLKELAGRHTGELFF
v_gene: TRBV29-1; d_gene: TRBD2; len: 13; j_gene: TRBJ2-7; abundance: many; CDR3nt: TGCAGCGCCCTCGGGGGACTAGCTCTCGAGCAGTACTTC; CDR3aa: CSALGGLALEQYF
v_gene: TRBV27; d_gene: -; len: 16; j_gene: TRBJ1-2; abundance: few; CDR3nt: TGTGCCAGCAGCCCCGGGGGGAGTATTACTAACTATGGCTACACCTTC; CDR3aa: CASSPGGSITNYGYTF
v_gene: TRBV19; d_gene: -; len: 17; j_gene: TRBJ2-1; abundance: few; CDR3nt: TGTGCCAGTAGTATGTGGGCGGGGGCGAACACGTACAATGAGCAGTTCTTC; CDR3aa: CASSMWAGANTYNEQFF
v_gene: TRBV2; d_gene: -; len: 16; j_gene: TRBJ2-1; abundance: -; CDR3nt: TGTGCCAGCAGGGCCGGGACTGGCGGGATGGAGGATGAGCAGTTCTTC; CDR3aa: CASRAGTGGMEDEQFF
v_gene: TRBV2; d_gene: -; len: 13; j_gene: TRBJ2-5; abundance: -; CDR3nt: TGTGCCACCCGACCTCAGGGGTTAGAGACCCAGTACTTC; CDR3aa: CATRPQGLETQYF